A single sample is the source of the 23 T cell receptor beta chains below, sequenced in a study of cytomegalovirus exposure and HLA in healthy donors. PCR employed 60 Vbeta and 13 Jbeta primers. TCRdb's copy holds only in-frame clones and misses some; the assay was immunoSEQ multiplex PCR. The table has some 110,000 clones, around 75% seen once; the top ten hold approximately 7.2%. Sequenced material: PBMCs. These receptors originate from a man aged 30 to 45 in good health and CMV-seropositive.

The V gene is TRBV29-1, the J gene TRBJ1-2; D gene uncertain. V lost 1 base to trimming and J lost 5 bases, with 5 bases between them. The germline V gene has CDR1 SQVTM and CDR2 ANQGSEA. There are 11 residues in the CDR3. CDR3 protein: CSVEGEYGYTF. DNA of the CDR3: TGCAGCGTTGAAGGGGAGTATGGCTACACCTTC.

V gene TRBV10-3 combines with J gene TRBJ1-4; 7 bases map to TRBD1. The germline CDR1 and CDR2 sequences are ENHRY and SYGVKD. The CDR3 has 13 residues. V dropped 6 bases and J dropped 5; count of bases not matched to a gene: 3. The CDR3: CAIRRDSNEKLFF. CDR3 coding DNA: TGTGCCATCAGGCGGGACAGCAATGAAAAACTGTTTTTT.

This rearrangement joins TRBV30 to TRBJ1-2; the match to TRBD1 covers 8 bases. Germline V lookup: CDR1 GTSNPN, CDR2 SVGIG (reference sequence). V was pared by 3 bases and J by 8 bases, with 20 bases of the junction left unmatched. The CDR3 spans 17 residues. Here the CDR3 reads CAWSGERTGMFILGYTF. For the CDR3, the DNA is TGTGCCTGGAGCGGGGAGAGGACAGGGATGTTTATTCTGGGCTACACCTTC.

Here the CDR3 DNA reads TGTGCCAGCAGTGGTCAAGGGGGTGTTAGGGCCAACGTCCTGACTTTC. Its protein product is CASSGQGGVRANVLTF. The chain links TRBV6-1 to TRBJ2-6; D perhaps matches TRBD1 (6 bases). The CDR3 is made up of 16 amino acids. V lost 4 bases and J lost 5, with 15 bases in between. The germline CDR1 and CDR2 sequences are MNHNS and SASEGT.

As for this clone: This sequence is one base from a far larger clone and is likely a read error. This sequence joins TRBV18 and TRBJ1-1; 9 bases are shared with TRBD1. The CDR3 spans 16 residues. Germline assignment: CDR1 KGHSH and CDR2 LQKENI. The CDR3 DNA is TGTGGCAGCTCACCCAGCTCGGACAGGGGAGGTGCTGAAGCTTTCTTT. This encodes CGSSPSSDRGGAEAFF.

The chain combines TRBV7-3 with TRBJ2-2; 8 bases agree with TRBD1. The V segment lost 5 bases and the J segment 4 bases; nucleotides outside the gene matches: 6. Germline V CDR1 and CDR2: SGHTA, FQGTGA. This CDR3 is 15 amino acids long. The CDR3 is CASSPGTGFTGELFF. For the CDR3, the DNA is TGTGCCAGCAGCCCAGGGACAGGCTTCACCGGGGAGCTGTTTTTT.

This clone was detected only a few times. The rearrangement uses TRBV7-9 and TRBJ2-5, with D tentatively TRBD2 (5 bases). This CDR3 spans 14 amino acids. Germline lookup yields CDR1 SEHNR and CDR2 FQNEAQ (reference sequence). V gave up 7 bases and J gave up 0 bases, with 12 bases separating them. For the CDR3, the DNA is TGTGCCAGCACCTCCACGGGGTACCAAGAGACCCAGTACTTC. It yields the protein CASTSTGYQETQYF. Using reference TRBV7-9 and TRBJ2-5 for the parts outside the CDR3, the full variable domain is DTGVSQNPRHKITKRGQNVTFRCDPISEHNRLYWYRQTLGQGPEFLTYFQNEAQLEKSRLLSDRFSAERPKGSFSTLEIQRTEQGDSAMYLCASTSTGYQETQYFGPGTRLLVL.

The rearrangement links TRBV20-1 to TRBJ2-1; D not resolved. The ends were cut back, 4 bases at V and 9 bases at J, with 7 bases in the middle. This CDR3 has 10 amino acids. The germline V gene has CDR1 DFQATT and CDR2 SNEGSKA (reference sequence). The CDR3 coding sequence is TGCAGTGCTATCCGGAGTGAGCAGTTCTTC. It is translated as CSAIRSEQFF.

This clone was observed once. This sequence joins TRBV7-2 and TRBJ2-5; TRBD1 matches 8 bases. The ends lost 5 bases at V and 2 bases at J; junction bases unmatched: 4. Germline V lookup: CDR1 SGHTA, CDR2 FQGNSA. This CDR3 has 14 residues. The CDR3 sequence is CASSPHRGQETQYF. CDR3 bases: TGTGCCAGCAGCCCACACAGGGGGCAAGAGACCCAGTACTTC.

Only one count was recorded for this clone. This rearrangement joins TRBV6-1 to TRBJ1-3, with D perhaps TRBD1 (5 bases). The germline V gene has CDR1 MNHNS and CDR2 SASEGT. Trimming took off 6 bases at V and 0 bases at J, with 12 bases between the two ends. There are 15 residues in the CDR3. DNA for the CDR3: TGTGCCAGCAGCCAGGGAGGGCTCTCTGGAAACACCATATATTTT. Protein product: CASSQGGLSGNTIYF.

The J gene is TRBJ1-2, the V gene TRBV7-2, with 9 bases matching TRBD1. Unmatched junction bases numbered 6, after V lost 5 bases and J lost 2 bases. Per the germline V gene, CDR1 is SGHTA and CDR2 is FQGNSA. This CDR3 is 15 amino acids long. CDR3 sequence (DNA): TGTGCCAGCAGCCCAACAGGGGGCCCAAACTATGGCTACACCTTC. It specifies CASSPTGGPNYGYTF.

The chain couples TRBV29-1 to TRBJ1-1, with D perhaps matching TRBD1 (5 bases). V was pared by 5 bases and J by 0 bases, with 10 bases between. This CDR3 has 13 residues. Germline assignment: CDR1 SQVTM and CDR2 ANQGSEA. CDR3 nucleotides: TGCAGCGTTTTACAGGTACTGAACACTGAAGCTTTCTTT. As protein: CSVLQVLNTEAFF.

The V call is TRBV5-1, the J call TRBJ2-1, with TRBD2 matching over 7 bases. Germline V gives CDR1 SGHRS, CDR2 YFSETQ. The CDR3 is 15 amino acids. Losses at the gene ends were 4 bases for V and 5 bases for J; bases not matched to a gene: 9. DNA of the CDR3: TGCGCCAGCAGCCCTCAGCCCCGGGGGGACAATGAGCAGTTCTTC. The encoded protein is CASSPQPRGDNEQFF.

CDR3 in DNA: TGTGCCAGCAGCCGGGACAGGGTGGGAGGCTACACCTTC. Translation: CASSRDRVGGYTF. The chain is built from TRBV7-3 and TRBJ1-2; 9 bases are shared with TRBD1. This CDR3 has 13 residues. Trimming took 5 bases from V and 8 from J; bases not matched to a gene: 6. Germline values: CDR1 SGHTA, CDR2 FQGTGA.

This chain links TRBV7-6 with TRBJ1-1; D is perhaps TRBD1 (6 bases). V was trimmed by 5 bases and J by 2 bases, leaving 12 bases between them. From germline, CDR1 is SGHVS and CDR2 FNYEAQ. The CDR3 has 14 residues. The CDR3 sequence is CASSPWTDNTEAFF. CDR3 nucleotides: TGTGCCAGCAGCCCGTGGACAGACAACACTGAAGCTTTCTTT.

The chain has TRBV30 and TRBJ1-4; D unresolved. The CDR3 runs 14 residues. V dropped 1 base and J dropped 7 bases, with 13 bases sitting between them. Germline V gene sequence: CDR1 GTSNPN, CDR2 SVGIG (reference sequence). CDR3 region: CAWSGSRLFEKLFF. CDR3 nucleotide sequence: TGTGCCTGGAGTGGATCCCGACTTTTTGAAAAACTGTTTTTT.

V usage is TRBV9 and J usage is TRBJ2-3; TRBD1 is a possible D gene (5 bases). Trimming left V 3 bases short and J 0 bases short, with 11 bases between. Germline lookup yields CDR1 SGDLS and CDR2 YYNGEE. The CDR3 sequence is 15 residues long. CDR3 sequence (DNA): TGTGCCAGCAGCGCTGCAGGGATAAGCACAGATACGCAGTATTTT. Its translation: CASSAAGISTDTQYF.

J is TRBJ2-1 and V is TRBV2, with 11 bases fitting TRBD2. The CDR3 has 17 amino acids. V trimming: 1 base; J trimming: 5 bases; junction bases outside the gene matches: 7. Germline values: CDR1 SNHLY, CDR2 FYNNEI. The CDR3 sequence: CASSEELAGGRHNEQFF. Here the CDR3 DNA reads TGTGCCAGCAGTGAAGAGCTAGCGGGGGGCCGCCACAATGAGCAGTTCTTC.

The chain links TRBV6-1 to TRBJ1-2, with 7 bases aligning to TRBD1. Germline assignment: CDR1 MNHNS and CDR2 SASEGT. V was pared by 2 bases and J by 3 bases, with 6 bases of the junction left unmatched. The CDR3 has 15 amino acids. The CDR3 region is CASSEQQGEYYGYTF. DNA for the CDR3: TGTGCCAGCAGTGAACAGCAGGGGGAGTACTATGGCTACACCTTC.

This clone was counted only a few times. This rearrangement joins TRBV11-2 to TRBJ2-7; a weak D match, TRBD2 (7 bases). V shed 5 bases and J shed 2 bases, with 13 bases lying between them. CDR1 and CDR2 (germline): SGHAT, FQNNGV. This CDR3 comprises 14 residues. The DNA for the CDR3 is TGTGCCAGCAGCCTGAGGGGGGGCCCCTACGAGCAGTACTTC. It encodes CASSLRGGPYEQYF.

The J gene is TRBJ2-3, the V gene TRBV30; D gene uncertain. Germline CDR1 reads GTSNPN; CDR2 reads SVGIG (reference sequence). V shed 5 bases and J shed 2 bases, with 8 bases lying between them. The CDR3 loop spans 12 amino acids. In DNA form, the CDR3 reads TGTGCCTGGGGGCAGAACACAGATACGCAGTATTTT. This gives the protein CAWGQNTDTQYF.

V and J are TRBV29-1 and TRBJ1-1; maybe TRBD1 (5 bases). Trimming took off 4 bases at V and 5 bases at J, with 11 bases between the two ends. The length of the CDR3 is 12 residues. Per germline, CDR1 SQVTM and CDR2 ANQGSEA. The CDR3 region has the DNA TGCAGCGTTGGGGCCCGGGGGACTGAAGCTTTCTTT. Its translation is CSVGARGTEAFF.

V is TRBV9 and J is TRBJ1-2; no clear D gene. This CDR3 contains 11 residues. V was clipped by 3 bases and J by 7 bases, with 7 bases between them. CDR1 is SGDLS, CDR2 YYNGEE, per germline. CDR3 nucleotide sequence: TGTGCCAGCAGCGGGGCGGGTGGCTACACCTTC. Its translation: CASSGAGGYTF.